This TCR beta chain is drawn from a study of T cell clonotyping in hematopoietic cell transplantation. Across the whole study: Pretransplant recipient samples were taken after cytoreduction.

Time point of the sample: recipient sample about 28 days before transplant, after cytoreduction. Germline lookup yields CDR1 SGHTA and CDR2 FQGNSA. The CDR3 has 13 residues. Germline trimming cut 6 bases from V and 2 bases from J; bases unmatched to any gene: 3. The method was immunoSEQ multiplex PCR; TCRdb's version includes in-frame clones alone and lacks a portion of them. Of tens of thousands of clones in the sample, 80% to 90% were seen once. This receptor was taken from a man in his 60s with biphenotypic leukemia. Some clones in this sample may be carry-over from other donors' samples. The sequencing here drew on peripheral blood mononuclear cells, taken before stem cell transplant. This rearrangement joins TRBV7-2 to TRBJ2-7; the match to TRBD2 covers 8 bases. CDR3 DNA sequence: TGTGCCAGCAGACCGGGACTAGCCTACGAGCAGTACTTC. This sequence encodes CASRPGLAYEQYF.